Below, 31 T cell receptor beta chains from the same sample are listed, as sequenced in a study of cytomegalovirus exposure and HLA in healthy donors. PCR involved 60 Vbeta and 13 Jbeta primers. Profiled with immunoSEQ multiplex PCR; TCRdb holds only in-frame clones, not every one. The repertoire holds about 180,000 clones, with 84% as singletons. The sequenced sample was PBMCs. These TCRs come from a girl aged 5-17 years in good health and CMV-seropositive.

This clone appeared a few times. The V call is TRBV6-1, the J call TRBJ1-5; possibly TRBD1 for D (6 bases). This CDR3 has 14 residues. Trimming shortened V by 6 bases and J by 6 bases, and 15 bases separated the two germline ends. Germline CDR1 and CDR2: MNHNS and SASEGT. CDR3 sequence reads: CASRQGVLFQPQHF. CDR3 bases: TGTGCCAGCAGACAGGGTGTCCTATTTCAGCCCCAGCATTTT.

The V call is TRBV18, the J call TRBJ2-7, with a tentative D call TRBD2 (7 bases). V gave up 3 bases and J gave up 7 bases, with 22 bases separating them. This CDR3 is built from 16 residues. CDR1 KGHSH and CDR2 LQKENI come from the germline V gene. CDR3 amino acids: CASSPRMGGAREEQYF. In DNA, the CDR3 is TGTGCCAGCTCACCTAGGATGGGGGGGGCCCGTGAAGAGCAGTACTTC.

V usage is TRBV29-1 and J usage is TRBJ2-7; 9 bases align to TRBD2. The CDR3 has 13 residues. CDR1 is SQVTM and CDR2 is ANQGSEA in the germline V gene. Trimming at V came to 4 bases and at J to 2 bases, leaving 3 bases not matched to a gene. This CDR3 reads CSVGLAATYEQYF. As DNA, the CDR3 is TGCAGCGTTGGACTAGCGGCAACCTACGAGCAGTACTTC.

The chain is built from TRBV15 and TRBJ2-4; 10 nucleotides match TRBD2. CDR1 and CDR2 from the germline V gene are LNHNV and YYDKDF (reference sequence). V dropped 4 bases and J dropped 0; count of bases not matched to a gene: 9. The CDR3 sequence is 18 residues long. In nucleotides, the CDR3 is TGTGCCACCAGCATAAAGATCGGACTAGCGGAAGCCAAAAACATTCAGTACTTC. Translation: CATSIKIGLAEAKNIQYF.

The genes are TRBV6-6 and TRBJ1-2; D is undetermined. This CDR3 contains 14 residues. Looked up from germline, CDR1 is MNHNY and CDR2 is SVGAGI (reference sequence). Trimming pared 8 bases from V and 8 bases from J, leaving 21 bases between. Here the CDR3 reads CASREVAGTQGYTF. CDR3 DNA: TGTGCCAGCCGAGAAGTCGCAGGAACCCAAGGCTACACCTTC.

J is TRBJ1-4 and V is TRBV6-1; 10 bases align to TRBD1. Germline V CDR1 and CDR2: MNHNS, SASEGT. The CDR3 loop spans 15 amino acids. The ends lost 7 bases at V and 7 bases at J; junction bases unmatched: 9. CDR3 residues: CASTPRTGGVEKLFF. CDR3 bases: TGTGCCAGCACGCCTCGGACAGGGGGAGTTGAAAAACTGTTTTTT.

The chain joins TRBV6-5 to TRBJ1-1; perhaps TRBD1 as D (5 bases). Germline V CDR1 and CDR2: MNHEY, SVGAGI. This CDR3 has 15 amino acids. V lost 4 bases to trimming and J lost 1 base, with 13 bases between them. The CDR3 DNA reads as TGTGCCAGCAGTTTCCAGGGAGGCGGGAACACTGAAGCTTTCTTT. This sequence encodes CASSFQGGGNTEAFF.

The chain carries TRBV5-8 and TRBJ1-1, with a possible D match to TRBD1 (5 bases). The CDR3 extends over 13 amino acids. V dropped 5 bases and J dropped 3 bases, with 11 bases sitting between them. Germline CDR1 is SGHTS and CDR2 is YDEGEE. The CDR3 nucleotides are TGTGCCAGCAGTCGACAGTACTACACTGAAGCTTTCTTT. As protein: CASSRQYYTEAFF.

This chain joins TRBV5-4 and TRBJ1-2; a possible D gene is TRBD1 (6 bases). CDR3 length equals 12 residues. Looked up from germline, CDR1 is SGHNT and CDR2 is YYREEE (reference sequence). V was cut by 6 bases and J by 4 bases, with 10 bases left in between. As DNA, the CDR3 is TGTGCCAGCACTACAGGGATCTATGGCTACACCTTC. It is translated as CASTTGIYGYTF.

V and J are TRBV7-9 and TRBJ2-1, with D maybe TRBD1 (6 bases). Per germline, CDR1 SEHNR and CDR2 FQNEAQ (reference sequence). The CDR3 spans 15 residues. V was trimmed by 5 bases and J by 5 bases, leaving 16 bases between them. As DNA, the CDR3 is TGTGCCAGCAGCCTCAGGGGCCAACTGAACAATGAGCAGTTCTTC. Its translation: CASSLRGQLNNEQFF.

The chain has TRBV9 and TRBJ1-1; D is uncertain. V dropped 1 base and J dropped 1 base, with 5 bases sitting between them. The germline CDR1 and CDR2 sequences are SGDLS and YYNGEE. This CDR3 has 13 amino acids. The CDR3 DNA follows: TGTGCCAGCAGCGTAACAGCGAACACTGAAGCTTTCTTT. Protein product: CASSVTANTEAFF.

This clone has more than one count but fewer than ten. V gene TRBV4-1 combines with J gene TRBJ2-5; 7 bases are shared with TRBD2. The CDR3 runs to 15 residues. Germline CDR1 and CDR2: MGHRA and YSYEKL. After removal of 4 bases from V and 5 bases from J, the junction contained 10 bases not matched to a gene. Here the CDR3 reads CASSPQGGVSETQYF. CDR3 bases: TGCGCCAGCAGCCCCCAGGGAGGGGTTAGCGAGACCCAGTACTTC.

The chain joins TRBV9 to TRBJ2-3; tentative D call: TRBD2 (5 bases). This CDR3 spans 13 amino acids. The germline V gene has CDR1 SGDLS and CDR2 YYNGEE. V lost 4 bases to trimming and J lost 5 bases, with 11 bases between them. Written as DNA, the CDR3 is TGTGCCAGCAGCCAAGGACTTTTAGATACGCAGTATTTT. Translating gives CASSQGLLDTQYF. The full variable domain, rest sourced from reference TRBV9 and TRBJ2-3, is DSGVTQTPKHLITATGQRVTLRCSPRSGDLSVYWYQQSLDQGLQFLIQYYNGEERAKGNILERFSAQQFPDLHSELNLSSLELGDSALYFCASSQGLLDTQYFGPGTRLTVL.

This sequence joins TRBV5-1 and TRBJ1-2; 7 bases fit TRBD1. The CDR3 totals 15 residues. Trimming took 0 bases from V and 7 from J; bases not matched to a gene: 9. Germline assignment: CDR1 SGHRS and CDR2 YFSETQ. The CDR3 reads CASSLAGTEGAGYTF. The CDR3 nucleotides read TGCGCCAGCAGCTTGGCCGGGACGGAGGGGGCTGGCTACACCTTC. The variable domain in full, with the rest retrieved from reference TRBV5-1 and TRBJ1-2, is KAGVTQTPRYLIKTRGQQVTLSCSPISGHRSVSWYQQTPGQGLQFLFEYFSETQRNKGNFPGRFSGRQFSNSRSEMNVSTLELGDSALYLCASSLAGTEGAGYTFGSGTRLTVV.

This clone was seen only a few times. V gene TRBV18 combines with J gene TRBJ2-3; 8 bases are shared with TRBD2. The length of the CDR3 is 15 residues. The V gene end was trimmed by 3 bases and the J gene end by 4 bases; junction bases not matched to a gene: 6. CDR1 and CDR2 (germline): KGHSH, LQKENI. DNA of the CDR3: TGTGCCAGCTCACCCCCCGGGAGGGATTCAGATACGCAGTATTTT. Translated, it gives CASSPPGRDSDTQYF. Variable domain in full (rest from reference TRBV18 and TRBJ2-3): NAGVMQNPRHLVRRRGQEARLRCSPMKGHSHVYWYRQLPEEGLKFMVYLQKENIIDESGMPKERFSAEFPKEGPSILRIQQVVRGDSAAYFCASSPPGRDSDTQYFGPGTRLTVL.

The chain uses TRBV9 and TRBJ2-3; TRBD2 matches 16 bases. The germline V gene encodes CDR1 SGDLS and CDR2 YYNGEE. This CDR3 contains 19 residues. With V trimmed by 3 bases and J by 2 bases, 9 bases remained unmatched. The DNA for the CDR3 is TGTGCCAGCAGCGCCTCCGTTGGGACTAGCGGGGGGGCCACAGATACGCAGTATTTT. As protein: CASSASVGTSGGATDTQYF.

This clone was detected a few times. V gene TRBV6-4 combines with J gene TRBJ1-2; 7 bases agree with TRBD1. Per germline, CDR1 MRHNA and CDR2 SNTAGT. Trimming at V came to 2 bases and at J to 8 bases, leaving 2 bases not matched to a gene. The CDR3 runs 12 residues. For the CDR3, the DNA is TGTGCCAGCAGTGACAGGGGGCACGGCTACACCTTC. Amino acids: CASSDRGHGYTF.

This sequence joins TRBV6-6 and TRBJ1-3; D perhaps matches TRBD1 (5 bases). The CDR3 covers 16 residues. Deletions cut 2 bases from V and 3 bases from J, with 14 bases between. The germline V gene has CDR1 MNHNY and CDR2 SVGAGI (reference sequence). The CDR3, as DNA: TGTGCCAGCAGTTACCCCCCCGTGGGGGGTGGAAACACCATATATTTT. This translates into CASSYPPVGGGNTIYF.

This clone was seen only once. The CDR3 DNA reads TGTGCCAGTAGTACGCGTCCTATGAACACTGAAGCTTTCTTT. This encodes CASSTRPMNTEAFF. J is TRBJ1-1 and V is TRBV19, with D hard to call. The CDR3 runs to 14 residues. The germline CDR1 and CDR2 sequences are LNHDA and SQIVND (reference sequence). V lost 4 bases, J lost 0 bases, and 9 bases lay in between. Drawing the rest from reference TRBV19 and TRBJ1-1, the complete variable domain is DGGITQSPKYLFRKEGQNVTLSCEQNLNHDAMYWYRQDPGQGLRLIYYSQIVNDFQKGDIAEGYSVSREKKESFPLTVTSAQKNPTAFYLCASSTRPMNTEAFFGQGTRLTVV.

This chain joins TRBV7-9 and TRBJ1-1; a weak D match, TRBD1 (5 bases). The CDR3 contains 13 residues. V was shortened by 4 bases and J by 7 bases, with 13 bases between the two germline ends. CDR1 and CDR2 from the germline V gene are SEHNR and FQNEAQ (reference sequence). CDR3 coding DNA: TGTGCCAGCAGCTCCGGGGGTCCAGGTGAAGCTTTCTTT. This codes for CASSSGGPGEAFF.

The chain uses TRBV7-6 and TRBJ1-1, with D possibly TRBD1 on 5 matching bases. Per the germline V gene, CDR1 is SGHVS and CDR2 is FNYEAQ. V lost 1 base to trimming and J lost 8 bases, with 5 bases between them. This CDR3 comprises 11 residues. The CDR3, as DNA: TGTGCCAGCAGCTTAGGGGGCGAAGCTTTCTTT. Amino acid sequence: CASSLGGEAFF.

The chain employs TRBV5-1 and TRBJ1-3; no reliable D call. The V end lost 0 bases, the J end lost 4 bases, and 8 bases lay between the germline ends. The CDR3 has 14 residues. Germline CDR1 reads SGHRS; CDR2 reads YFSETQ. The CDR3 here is CASSLETPGNTIYF. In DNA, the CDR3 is TGCGCCAGCAGCTTGGAGACACCCGGAAACACCATATATTTT.

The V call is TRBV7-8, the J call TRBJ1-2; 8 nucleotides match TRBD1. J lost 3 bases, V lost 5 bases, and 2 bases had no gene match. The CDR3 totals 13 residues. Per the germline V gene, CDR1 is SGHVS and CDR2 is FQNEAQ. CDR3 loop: CASSADRDYGYTF. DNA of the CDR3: TGTGCCAGCAGCGCGGACAGGGACTATGGCTACACCTTC. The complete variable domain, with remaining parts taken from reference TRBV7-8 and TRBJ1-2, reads GAGVSQSPRYKVAKRGQDVALRCDPISGHVSLFWYQQALGQGPEFLTYFQNEAQLDKSGLPSDRFFAERPEGSVSTLKIQRTQQEDSAVYLCASSADRDYGYTFGSGTRLTVV.

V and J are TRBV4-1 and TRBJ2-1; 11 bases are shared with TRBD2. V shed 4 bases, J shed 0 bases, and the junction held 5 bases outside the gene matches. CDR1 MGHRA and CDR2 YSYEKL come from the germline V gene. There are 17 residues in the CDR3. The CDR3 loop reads CASSPTSGGSSYNEQFF. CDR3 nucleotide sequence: TGCGCCAGCAGCCCTACTAGCGGGGGCTCCTCCTACAATGAGCAGTTCTTC.

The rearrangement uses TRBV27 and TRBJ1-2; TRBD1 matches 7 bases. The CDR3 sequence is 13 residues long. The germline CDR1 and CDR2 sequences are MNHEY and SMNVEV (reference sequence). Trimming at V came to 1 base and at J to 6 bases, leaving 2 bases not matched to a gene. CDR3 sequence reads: CASSLFTGDGYTF. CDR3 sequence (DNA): TGTGCCAGCAGTTTATTTACAGGGGATGGCTACACCTTC.

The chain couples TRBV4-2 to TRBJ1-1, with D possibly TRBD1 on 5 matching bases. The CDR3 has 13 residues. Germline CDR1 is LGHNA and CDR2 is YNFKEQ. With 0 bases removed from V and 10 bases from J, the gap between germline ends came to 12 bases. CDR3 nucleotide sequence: TGTGCCAGCAGCCAAGAAGGGTCAGGGTTAGCTTTCTTT. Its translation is CASSQEGSGLAFF.

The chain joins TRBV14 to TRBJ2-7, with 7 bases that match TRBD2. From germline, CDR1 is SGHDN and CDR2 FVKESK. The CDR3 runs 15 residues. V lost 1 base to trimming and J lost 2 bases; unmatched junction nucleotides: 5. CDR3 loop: CASSQGEGSPYEQYF. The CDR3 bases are TGTGCCAGCAGCCAAGGGGAGGGAAGTCCCTACGAGCAGTACTTC.

CDR3 coding DNA: TGTGCCAGTAGTCCCACAACGAACACTGAAGCTTTCTTT. Protein product: CASSPTTNTEAFF. The chain links TRBV19 to TRBJ1-1; D unclear. V shed 5 bases and J shed 1 base, with 8 bases lying between them. Germline V gene data show CDR1 as LNHDA and CDR2 as SQIVND (reference sequence). This CDR3 spans 13 amino acids.

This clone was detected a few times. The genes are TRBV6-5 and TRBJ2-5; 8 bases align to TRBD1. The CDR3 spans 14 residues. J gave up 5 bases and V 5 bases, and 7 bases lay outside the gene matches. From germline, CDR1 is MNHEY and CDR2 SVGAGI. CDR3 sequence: CASSLTGGLETQYF. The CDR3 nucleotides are TGTGCCAGCAGTCTTACAGGGGGGTTGGAGACCCAGTACTTC.

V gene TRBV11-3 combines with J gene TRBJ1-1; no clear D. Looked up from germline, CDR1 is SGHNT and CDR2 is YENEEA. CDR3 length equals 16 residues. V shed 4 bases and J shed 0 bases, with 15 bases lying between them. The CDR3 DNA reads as TGTGCCAGCAGCTCCCCCAGGCGGGGAATGAACACTGAAGCTTTCTTT. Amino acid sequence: CASSSPRRGMNTEAFF.

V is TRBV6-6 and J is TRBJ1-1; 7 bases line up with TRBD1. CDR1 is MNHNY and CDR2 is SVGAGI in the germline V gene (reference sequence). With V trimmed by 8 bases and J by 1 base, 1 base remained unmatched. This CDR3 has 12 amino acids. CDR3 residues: CASGDRNTEAFF. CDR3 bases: TGTGCCAGCGGGGACAGGAACACTGAAGCTTTCTTT.